This TCR beta chain was recovered during a study of T-cell memory formation after mild COVID-19. Per germline, CDR1 SGHTA and CDR2 FQGTGA. The V gene end was trimmed by 2 bases and the J gene end by 6 bases; junction bases not matched to a gene: 7. CDR3 size: 15 residues. Study-wide results and limits: Clones contracting over day 15 to 85 were CD4/CD8 balanced, with later expanders leaning CD4+. Memory from before infection featured some responding clones, which suggests cross-reactive memory joined. Confirmation was lacking for SARS-CoV-2 specificity of second-wave clones that peaked on day 37.

Comment on this clonotype: Its antigen is not identified.

MiXCR was run by TCRdb on the 5' RACE reads, yielding one entry per CDR3 protein. The sample contains roughly 510,000 distinct CDR3 sequences, approximately 15% of which appear only once. The rearrangement links TRBV7-3 to TRBJ2-7, with TRBD2 matching 10 bases. The source is an adult woman who had mild COVID-19 (a few samples of this study predate the infection). Cell type and time point are not known. Sequenced: PBMCs or a T cell subset sorted from them (not recorded which). CDR3 in amino acids: CASSLEIAGGSEQYF. As DNA, the CDR3 is TGTGCCAGCAGCTTAGAGATAGCGGGGGGCAGCGAGCAGTACTTC.